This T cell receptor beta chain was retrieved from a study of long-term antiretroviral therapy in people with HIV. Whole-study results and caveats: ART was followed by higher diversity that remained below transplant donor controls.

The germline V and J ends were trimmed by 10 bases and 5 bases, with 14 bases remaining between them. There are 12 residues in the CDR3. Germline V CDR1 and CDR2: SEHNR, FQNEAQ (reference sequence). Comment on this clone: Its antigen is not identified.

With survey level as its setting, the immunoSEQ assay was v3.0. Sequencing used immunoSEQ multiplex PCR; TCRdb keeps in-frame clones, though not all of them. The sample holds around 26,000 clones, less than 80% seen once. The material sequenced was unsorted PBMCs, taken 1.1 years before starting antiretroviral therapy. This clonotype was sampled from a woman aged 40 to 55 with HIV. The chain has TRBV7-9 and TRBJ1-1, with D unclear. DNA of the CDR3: TGTGCCACTAAGGACCTTGTTACTGAAGCTTTCTTT. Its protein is CATKDLVTEAFF.